The clone carrying this T cell receptor (beta chain) was found many times. The antigen is undetermined. Treg sorting used a CD4+CD25+CD127-/low gate. V lost 7 bases to trimming and J lost 5 bases; unmatched junction nucleotides: 9. The germline V gene has CDR1 KGHDR and CDR2 SFDVKD. The CDR3 covers 15 residues. Constant-region reverse primers amplified full-length variable regions, followed by semi-nested Nested Universal Primer A PCR. One entry per CDR3 protein results from TCRdb running MiXCR on the 5' RACE reads. Of approximately 57,000 distinct CDR3 sequences in the sample, less than 25% are singletons; the top ten hold 3.2%. Whole-study findings and limits: Tumor memory CD4+ T cell TCR gene usage clustered with blood and lymph node memory CD4+ cells and lymph node naive CD4+ cells. The larger-cohort validation was restricted to a single TCR beta V-J rearrangement rather than whole repertoires. Greatest tumor Treg TCR overlap was with tumor naive CD4+ cells.

The V call is TRBV24-1, the J call TRBJ2-1, with 8 nucleotides matching TRBD1. The clonotype originates from a female donor with breast cancer. Source material: tumor-infiltrating Tregs sorted from the breast tumor. DNA of the CDR3: TGTGCCACCAGAATGACAGGGGCTGTGAACAATGAGCAGTTCTTC. Translated, it gives CATRMTGAVNNEQFF.